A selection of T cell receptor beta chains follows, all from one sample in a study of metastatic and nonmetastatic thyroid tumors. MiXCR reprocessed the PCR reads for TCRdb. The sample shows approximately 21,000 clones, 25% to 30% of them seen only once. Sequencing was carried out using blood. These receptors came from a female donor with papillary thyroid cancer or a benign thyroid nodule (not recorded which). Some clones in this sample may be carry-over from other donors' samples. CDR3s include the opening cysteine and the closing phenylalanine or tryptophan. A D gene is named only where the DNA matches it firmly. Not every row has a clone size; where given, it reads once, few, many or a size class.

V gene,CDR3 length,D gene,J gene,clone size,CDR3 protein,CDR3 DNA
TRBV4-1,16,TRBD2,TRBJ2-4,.,CASSREGVTSGPRLFF,TGCGCCAGCAGCCGGGAAGGGGTGACTAGCGGGCCTCGGCTGTTCTTC
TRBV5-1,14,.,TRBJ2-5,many,CASSGGTSGETQYF,TGCGCCAGCAGCGGCGGGACATCCGGGGAGACCCAGTACTTC
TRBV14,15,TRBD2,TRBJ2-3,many,CASSPPSGSLDTQYF,TGTGCCAGCAGCCCACCTAGCGGGAGTTTGGATACGCAGTATTTT
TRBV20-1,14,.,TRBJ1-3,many,CSAMEEGSGNTIYF,TGCAGTGCTATGGAGGAGGGCTCTGGAAACACCATATATTTT
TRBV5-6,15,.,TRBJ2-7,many,CASSLLGGSSAEQYF,TGTGCCAGCAGCTTGCTAGGTGGGAGCTCGGCCGAGCAGTACTTC
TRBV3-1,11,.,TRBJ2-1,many,CASSLSNEQFF,TGTGCCAGCAGCCTCTCCAATGAGCAGTTCTTC
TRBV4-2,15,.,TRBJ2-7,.,CARRQIDSEAYEQYF,TGTGCCAGGAGACAAATTGACAGCGAGGCCTACGAGCAGTACTTC
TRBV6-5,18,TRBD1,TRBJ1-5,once,CASSYLIQDRVSNQPQHF,TGTGCCAGCAGTTACCTAATTCAGGACAGGGTTAGCAATCAGCCCCAGCATTTT
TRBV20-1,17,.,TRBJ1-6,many,CSARPRTDWKAGAPLHF,TGCAGTGCTAGACCAAGGACTGACTGGAAGGCGGGGGCACCCCTCCACTTT
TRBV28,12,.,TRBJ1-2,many,CASTSLGYGYTF,TGTGCCAGCACCTCCCTTGGGTATGGCTACACCTTC
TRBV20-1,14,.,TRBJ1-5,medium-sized,CSARDRGGNQPQHF,TGCAGTGCTAGAGATCGGGGAGGCAATCAGCCCCAGCATTTT
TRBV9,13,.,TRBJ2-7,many,CASSPRVDYEQYF,TGTGCCAGCAGCCCTCGGGTTGACTACGAGCAGTACTTC
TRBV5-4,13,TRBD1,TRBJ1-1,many,CASSRQGLTEAFF,TGTGCCAGCAGTCGACAGGGTCTCACTGAAGCTTTCTTT
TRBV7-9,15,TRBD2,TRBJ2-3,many,CASSFSGGGADTQYF,TGTGCCAGCAGCTTTTCGGGGGGGGGCGCAGATACGCAGTATTTT
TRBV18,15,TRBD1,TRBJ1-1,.,CASSRVPLTGDEAFF,TGTGCCAGCTCACGAGTCCCGCTGACAGGGGACGAAGCTTTCTTT
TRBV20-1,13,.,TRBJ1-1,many,CSARAPKNTEAFF,TGCAGTGCTAGAGCCCCAAAGAACACTGAAGCTTTCTTT
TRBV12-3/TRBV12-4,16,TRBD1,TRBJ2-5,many,CASSLANRGPQETQYF,TGTGCCAGCAGTTTAGCTAACAGGGGGCCCCAAGAGACCCAGTACTTC
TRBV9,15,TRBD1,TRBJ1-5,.,CASGRDSHSNQPQHF,TGTGCCAGCGGCCGGGACAGCCATAGCAATCAGCCCCAGCATTTT
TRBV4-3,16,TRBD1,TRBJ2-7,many,CASSQSGTGDYYEQYF,TGCGCCAGCAGCCAATCCGGGACAGGGGATTACTACGAGCAGTACTTC
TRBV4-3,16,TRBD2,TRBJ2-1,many,CASSQDWTSGRNEQFF,TGCGCCAGCAGCCAAGACTGGACTAGCGGGCGTAATGAGCAGTTCTTC
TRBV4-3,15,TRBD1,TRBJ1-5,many,CASSQAQGAYQPQHF,TGCGCCAGCAGCCAAGCCCAGGGGGCTTATCAGCCCCAGCATTTT
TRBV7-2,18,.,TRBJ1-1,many,CASSLRRGAALGDTEAFF,TGTGCCAGCAGCTTACGGCGCGGGGCCGCGTTAGGGGACACTGAAGCTTTCTTT
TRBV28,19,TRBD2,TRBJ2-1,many,CASSLLGLAGVLSYNEQFF,TGTGCCAGCAGTTTACTGGGACTAGCGGGAGTCCTGTCCTACAATGAGCAGTTCTTC
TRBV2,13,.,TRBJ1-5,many,CASRQGPPQPQHF,TGTGCCAGCAGACAGGGCCCACCCCAGCCCCAGCATTTT
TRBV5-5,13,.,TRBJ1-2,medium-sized,CASSLIRGGPYTF,TGTGCCAGCAGCTTGATACGGGGTGGTCCCTACACCTTC
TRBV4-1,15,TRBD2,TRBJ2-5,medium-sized,CASSPGLAGEETQYF,TGCGCCAGCAGCCCCGGACTAGCGGGAGAGGAGACCCAGTACTTC
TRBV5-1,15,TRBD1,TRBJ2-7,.,CASSGFGDRNIEQYF,TGCGCCAGCAGTGGGTTTGGGGACAGGAATATCGAGCAGTACTTC
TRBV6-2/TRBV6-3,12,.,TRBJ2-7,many,CASSSTLYEQYF,TGTGCCAGCAGTTCTACTCTCTACGAGCAGTACTTC
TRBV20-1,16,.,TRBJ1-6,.,CSARDQIQEYNSPLTF,TGCAGTGCTAGAGATCAAATACAGGAATATAATTCACCCCTCACCTTT
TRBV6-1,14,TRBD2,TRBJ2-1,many,CASSPELAGGEQFF,TGTGCCAGCTCGCCGGAACTAGCGGGGGGGGAGCAGTTCTTC
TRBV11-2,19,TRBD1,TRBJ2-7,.,CASSLDHLARRDRAYEQYF,TGTGCCAGCAGCTTAGATCACTTGGCCCGCCGGGACAGGGCCTACGAGCAGTACTTC
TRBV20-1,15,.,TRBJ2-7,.,CSARKVRDADYEQYF,TGCAGTGCTAGAAAGGTACGTGACGCAGACTACGAGCAGTACTTC
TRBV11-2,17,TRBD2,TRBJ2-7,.,CASSLDSIAGGIYEQYF,TGTGCCAGCAGCTTAGATTCCATAGCGGGAGGCATCTACGAGCAGTACTTC
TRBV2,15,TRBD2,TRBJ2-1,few,CASSQGEGLFNEQFF,TGTGCCAGCAGCCAAGGGGAGGGCCTCTTCAATGAGCAGTTCTTC
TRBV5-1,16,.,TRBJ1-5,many,CASSLKGLGSNQPQHF,TGCGCCAGCAGCTTGAAAGGGCTGGGGAGCAATCAGCCCCAGCATTTT